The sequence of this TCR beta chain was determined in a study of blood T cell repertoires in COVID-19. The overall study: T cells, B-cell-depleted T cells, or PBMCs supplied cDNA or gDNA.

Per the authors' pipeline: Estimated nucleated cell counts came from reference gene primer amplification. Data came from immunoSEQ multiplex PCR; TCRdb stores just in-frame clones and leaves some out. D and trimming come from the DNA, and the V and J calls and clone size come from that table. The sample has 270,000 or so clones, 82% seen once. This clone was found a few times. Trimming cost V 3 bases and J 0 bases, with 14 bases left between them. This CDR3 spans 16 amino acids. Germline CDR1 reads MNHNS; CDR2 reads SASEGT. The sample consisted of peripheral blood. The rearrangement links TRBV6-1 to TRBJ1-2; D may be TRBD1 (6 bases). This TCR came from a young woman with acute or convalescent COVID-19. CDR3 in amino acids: CASSETPGHPNYGYTF. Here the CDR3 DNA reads TGTGCCAGCAGTGAGACACCGGGACACCCTAACTATGGCTACACCTTC.